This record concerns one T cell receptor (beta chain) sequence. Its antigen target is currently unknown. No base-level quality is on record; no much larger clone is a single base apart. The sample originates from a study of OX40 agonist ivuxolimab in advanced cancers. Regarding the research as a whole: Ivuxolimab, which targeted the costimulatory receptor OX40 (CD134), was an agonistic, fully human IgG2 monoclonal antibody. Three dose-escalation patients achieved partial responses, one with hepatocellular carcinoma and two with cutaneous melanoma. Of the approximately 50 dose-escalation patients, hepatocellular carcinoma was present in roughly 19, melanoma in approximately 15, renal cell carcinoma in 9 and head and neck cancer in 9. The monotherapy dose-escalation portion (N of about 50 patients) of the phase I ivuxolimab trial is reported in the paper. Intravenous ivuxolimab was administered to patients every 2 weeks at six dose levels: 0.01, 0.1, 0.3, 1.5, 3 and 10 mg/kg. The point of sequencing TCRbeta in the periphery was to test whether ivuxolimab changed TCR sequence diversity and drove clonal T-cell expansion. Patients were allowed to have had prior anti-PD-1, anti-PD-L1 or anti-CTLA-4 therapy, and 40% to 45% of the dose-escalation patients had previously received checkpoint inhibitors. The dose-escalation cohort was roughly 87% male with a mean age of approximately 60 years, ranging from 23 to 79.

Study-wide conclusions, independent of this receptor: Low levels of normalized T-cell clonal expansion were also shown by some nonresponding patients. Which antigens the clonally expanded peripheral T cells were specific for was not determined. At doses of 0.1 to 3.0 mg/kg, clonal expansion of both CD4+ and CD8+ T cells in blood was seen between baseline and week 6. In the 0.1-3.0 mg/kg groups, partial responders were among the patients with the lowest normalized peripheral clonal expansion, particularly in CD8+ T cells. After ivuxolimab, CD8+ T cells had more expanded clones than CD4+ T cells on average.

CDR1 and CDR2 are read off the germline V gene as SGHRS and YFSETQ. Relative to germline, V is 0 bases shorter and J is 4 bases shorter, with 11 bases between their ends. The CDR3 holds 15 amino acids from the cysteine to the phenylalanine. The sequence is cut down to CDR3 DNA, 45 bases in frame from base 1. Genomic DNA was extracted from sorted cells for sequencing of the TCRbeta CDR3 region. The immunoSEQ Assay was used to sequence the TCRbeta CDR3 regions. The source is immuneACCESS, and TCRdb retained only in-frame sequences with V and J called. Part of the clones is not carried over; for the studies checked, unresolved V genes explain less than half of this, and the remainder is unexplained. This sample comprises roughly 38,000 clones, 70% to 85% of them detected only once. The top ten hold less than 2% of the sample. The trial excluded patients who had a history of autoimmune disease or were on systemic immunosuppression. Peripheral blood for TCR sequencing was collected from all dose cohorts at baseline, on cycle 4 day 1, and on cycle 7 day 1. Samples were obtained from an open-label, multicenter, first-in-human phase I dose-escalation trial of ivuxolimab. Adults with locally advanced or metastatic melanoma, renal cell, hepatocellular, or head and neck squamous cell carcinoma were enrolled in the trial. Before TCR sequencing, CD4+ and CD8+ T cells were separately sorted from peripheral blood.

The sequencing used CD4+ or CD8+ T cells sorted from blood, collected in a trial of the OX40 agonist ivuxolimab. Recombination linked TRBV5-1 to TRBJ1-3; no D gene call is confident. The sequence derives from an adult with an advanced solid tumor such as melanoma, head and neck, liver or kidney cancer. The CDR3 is CASSLGGVNGNTIYF. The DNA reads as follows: TGCGCCAGCAGCTTGGGTGGAGTAAACGGAAACACCATATATTTT.